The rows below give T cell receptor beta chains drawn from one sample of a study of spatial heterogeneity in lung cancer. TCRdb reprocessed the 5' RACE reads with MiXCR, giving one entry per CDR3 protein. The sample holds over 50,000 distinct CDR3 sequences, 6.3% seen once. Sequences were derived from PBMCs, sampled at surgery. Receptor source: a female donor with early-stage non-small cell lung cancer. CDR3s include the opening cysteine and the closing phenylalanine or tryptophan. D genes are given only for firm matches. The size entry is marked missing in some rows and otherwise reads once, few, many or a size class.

CASSLGQGLGDTQYF TGTGCCAGCAGTTTAGGGCAGGGGCTAGGAGATACGCAGTATTTT TRBJ2-3 TRBV27 - -
CASSQGQGLRETQYF TGTGCCAGCAGCCAGGGACAGGGTCTTCGGGAGACCCAGTACTTC TRBJ2-5 TRBV7-6 TRBD1 many
CASSLKSSGRGQFF TGTGCCAGCAGTTTAAAGTCTAGCGGGAGGGGGCAGTTCTTC TRBJ2-1 TRBV12-3/TRBV12-4 TRBD2 many
CASSYSRVAGANEQFF TGTGCCAGCAGTTACTCGAGGGTAGCGGGAGCCAATGAGCAGTTCTTC TRBJ2-1 TRBV6-2/TRBV6-3 TRBD2 many
CSARWGPNTEAFF TGCAGTGCTAGATGGGGCCCAAACACTGAAGCTTTCTTT TRBJ1-1 TRBV20-1 - many
CATSDMSNTGELFF TGTGCCACCAGTGATATGAGTAACACCGGGGAGCTGTTTTTT TRBJ2-2 TRBV24-1 - many
CASSPTGTLTDTQYF TGTGCCAGCAGCCCGACCGGGACCCTCACAGATACGCAGTATTTT TRBJ2-3 TRBV3-1 - many
CSVSRGGDSPLHF TGCAGCGTTAGTCGAGGGGGGGACTCACCCCTCCACTTT TRBJ1-6 TRBV29-1 - many
CASSLVADTGELFF TGCGCCAGCAGCTTGGTGGCCGACACCGGGGAGCTGTTTTTT TRBJ2-2 TRBV5-1 - many
CASSQSDRGEGQPQHF TGTGCCAGCAGCCAGTCTGACAGGGGCGAGGGTCAGCCCCAGCATTTT TRBJ1-5 TRBV4-2 TRBD1 few
CASSLSGAFSTDTQYF TGCGCCAGCAGCTTGAGCGGAGCATTTAGCACAGATACGCAGTATTTT TRBJ2-3 TRBV5-1 - -
CSVNKRGNEQFF TGCAGCGTTAATAAACGGGGCAATGAGCAGTTCTTC TRBJ2-1 TRBV29-1 - many
CASSLGLGEAQPQHF TGTGCCAGCAGCTTGGGGTTAGGGGAAGCTCAGCCCCAGCATTTT TRBJ1-5 TRBV5-5 - -
CASSQVTLLMTGVTYEQYF TGTGCCAGCAGCCAAGTTACCCTCTTGATGACAGGGGTAACCTACGAGCAGTACTTC TRBJ2-7 TRBV4-2 TRBD1 few
CASSWTSGALNTEAFF TGTGCCAGCAGCTGGACGTCGGGAGCTCTGAACACTGAAGCTTTCTTT TRBJ1-1 TRBV5-5 - -
CASSFQGMDEKLFF TGTGCCAGCAGCTTCCAGGGGATGGATGAAAAACTGTTTTTT TRBJ1-4 TRBV7-9 - many
CASSNPPQGADQPQHF TGTGCCAGCAGCAACCCTCCACAGGGGGCCGATCAGCCCCAGCATTTT TRBJ1-5 TRBV6-5 TRBD1 -
CASSWAENSGNTIYF TGCGCCAGCAGCTGGGCGGAGAACTCTGGAAACACCATATATTTT TRBJ1-3 TRBV5-1 - few
CASSSRGNYGYTF TGTGCCAGCAGTAGCCGGGGCAACTATGGCTACACCTTC TRBJ1-2 TRBV27 - -
CASSGQDVNTEAFF TGTGCCAGCAGTGGACAGGACGTGAACACTGAAGCTTTCTTT TRBJ1-1 TRBV28 TRBD1 -
CASSSRAPLYEQYF TGTGCCAGCAGCTCAAGGGCCCCCCTCTACGAGCAGTACTTC TRBJ2-7 TRBV7-9 - few
CASSVGPKGVDTQYF TGTGCCAGCAGCGTAGGCCCTAAAGGCGTAGATACGCAGTATTTT TRBJ2-3 TRBV9 - medium-sized
CASTLGTEYTEAFF TGTGCCAGCACCCTCGGGACAGAATACACTGAAGCTTTCTTT TRBJ1-1 TRBV2 TRBD1 many
CASSERTMNTEAFF TGCGCCAGCAGTGAGAGAACCATGAACACTGAAGCTTTCTTT TRBJ1-1 TRBV10-1 - many
CASRSPGQGPTGELFF TGCGCCAGCAGGTCTCCGGGACAGGGTCCCACCGGGGAGCTGTTTTTT TRBJ2-2 TRBV5-1 TRBD1 -
CATKDRRSYEQYF TGTGCCACCAAGGACAGGCGAAGCTACGAGCAGTACTTC TRBJ2-7 TRBV24-1 TRBD1 few
CASSLGPGGRDTQYF TGTGCCAGCAGCTTAGGGCCGGGGGGGCGAGATACGCAGTATTTT TRBJ2-3 TRBV7-2 TRBD2 many